This TCR beta chain is from a study of blood T cells in healthy people across ages (dated by TCRdb to 2014 to 2015). Background for the entire study: Template switching captured roughly one uniquely barcoded TCR beta cDNA molecule per two T cells in model experiments. Using deep sequencing normalized with unique cDNA molecular identifiers, the study measured how TCR beta repertoire diversity changes with age. The donors were divided into four age groups: young (average around 15 years), middle-aged (over 35), aged (approximately 59) and long-lived (about 90). To avoid experimental bias, donors of different ages were spread randomly across the sequencing lanes. For two donors (one aged 18 to 30 and one aged 80 or older), the study analyzed two additional independent replicas of 1 million unique cDNA reads from the same blood draw.

The donors were 40 or so Caucasian individuals from Russia, aged 6 to 90 years, who were systemically healthy. Approximately 9 milliliters of peripheral blood were collected from each donor into EDTA-treated Vacutainer tubes. Ficoll-Paque density-gradient centrifugation was used to isolate PBMCs, with at least 7 million obtained per sample. Total RNA was extracted from PBMCs with Trizol reagent, with at least 5 micrograms obtained per sample. For every donor, an aliquot of PBMCs went through flow cytometry to measure the percentages of naive CD45RAhigh/CD27high T cells. V is shortened by 5 bases, J by 5 bases, and the region joining them spans 18 bases. Measured from the cysteine to the phenylalanine, the CDR3 is 15 residues long. Only CDR3 DNA is held: 45 bases, read in frame from base 1. This clonotype appeared a few times. What antigen it recognizes has not been identified. Base qualities are missing; no much larger clone stands one base away.

Paper-wide results and their limitations: Observed TCR beta diversity per million T cells fell roughly linearly with age, and a significant reduction was already apparent by age roughly 40. Estimates of total diversity based on one million sequenced T cells were considered lower bounds and underestimates. Donor CMV infection status was unknown, potentially confounding age-related changes in expanded clonotypes. Compared with the aged group, the long-lived group had more naive CD4+ T cells, fewer expanded clones and increased TCR diversity, a pattern suggesting age selection. The percentage of naive T cells measured by flow cytometry correlated strongly with observed TCR beta diversity. Bulk unsorted PBMC profiling prevented conclusive comparison of naive and antigen-experienced compartments.

Receptor libraries were prepared by 5' RACE. Sequencing relied on an Illumina HiSeq 2500. A second PCR of roughly 7 to 11 cycles was performed with a sample-barcoded 5' primer and a J-beta primer mix. A unique molecular identifier was introduced onto each TCR beta cDNA molecule by a template-switch 5' adaptor carrying 12 random nucleotides. Each sample yielded at least 2.5 million CDR3-containing paired-end reads. The Mint cDNA synthesis kit, primed by a TRBC-specific oligonucleotide, was used to synthesize first-strand cDNA from all RNA. Following uracil-DNA glycosylase treatment, a first 18-cycle PCR with universal primers M1SS and BC2_uni_R was performed on all cDNA. In the authors' own workflow: Normalization of each sample was performed by random selection of 1 million high-quality reads, each carrying a distinct molecular identifier. Instead of being binned into consensus sequences, reads with shared molecular identifiers were discarded. CDR3 identification, clonotype clustering and error correction used MiTCR with a Q25 quality threshold and the strictest error-elimination algorithm. A nonparametric unseen species model with Euler transformation was used to estimate a lower bound on total TCR beta diversity. In TCRdb, the public reads were trimmed at Q25 with fastp and aligned with MiXCR, with productive beta chains retained. Every entry covers one CDR3 protein and lists the most common genes and DNA from its rows. TCRdb, not the original authors, processed these V and J calls. The sample contains roughly 790,000 distinct CDR3 sequences, approximately 43% of them found a single time. The ten largest clones represent 20% of the sample.

Sequencing input: blood. The rearrangement joined TRBV12-3 or TRBV12-4 to TRBJ2-5, and perhaps TRBD1 as D gene, on 5 matching bases. The receptor was isolated from a woman between 55 and 75 years old in good health. DNA sequence: TGTGCCAGCAGTCCGCTTGCAGGGTTCGGGGAGACCCAGTACTTC. This yields the protein CASSPLAGFGETQYF.